A single sample gave rise to the 9 T cell receptor beta chains below, sequenced in a study of T cell responses to AZD1222 COVID-19 vaccine (dated by TCRdb to the early 2020s). The time point label for this specimen denotes: about 28 days (+/-7) after the second vaccine dose. The protocol used for the library was the immunoSEQ multiplex PCR assay. The source is immuneACCESS, and TCRdb retained only in-frame sequences with V and J called. Part of the clones is not carried over; for the studies checked, unresolved V genes explain less than half of this, and the remainder is unexplained. This sample holds roughly 130,000 clones; 80% to 95% were observed only once. The ten largest clones capture less than 5% of the sample. Here the sequenced sample was peripheral blood, taken 28 days after the second AZD1222 dose. All receptors come from an adult who received the AZD1222 COVID-19 vaccine.

J is TRBJ2-4 and V is TRBV5-1; 7 bases agree with TRBD1. CDR1 and CDR2 from the germline V gene are SGHRS and YFSETQ. V dropped 4 bases and J dropped 8; count of bases not matched to a gene: 15. CDR3 length equals 16 residues. The CDR3 DNA sequence: TGCGCCAGCAGCCCAACAGGGGAGTTTCTGTGGGACATTCAGTACTTC. Amino acid sequence: CASSPTGEFLWDIQYF.

As to this clone: The junction departs from germline at one end; a sequencing error may be responsible. The identical CDR3 is also encoded by other nucleotide sequences in the sample. The rearrangement links TRBV9 to TRBJ1-1; D is uncertain. CDR1 SGDLS and CDR2 YYNGEE come from the germline V gene. The CDR3 loop spans 13 amino acids. The CDR3 DNA sequence: TGTGCCAGCAGCGGTGTGACGAACACTGAGGCTTTCTTT. Amino acid sequence: CASSGVTNTEAFF.

The chain recombines TRBV28 with TRBJ2-7, with D hard to call. Between the trimmed V and J ends, which lost 2 bases and 1 base, there was a span of 12 bases. CDR3 size: 15 residues. The germline V gene encodes CDR1 MDHEN and CDR2 SYDVKM. The CDR3 coding sequence is TGTGCCAGCAGTTTAGGCCTATTAGGATCCTACGAGCAGTACTTC. Translation gives CASSLGLLGSYEQYF. The full variable domain, in which reference TRBV28 and TRBJ2-7 provide the parts outside the CDR3, is DVKVTQSSRYLVKRTGEKVFLECVQDMDHENMFWYRQDPGLGLRLIYFSYDVKMKEKGDIPEGYSVSREKKERFSLILESASTNQTSMYLCASSLGLLGSYEQYFGPGTRLTVT.

The chain couples TRBV19 to TRBJ2-7, with D possibly TRBD2 on 5 matching bases. Germline V gene lookup returns CDR1 LNHDA and CDR2 SQIVND (reference sequence). The CDR3 consists of 12 residues. V lost 1 base and J 6 bases, leaving 7 bases between the germline ends. The DNA of the CDR3 is TGTGCCAGTAGTATAGGAGGGAGCGAGCAGTACTTC. It is translated as CASSIGGSEQYF.

The genes are TRBV15 and TRBJ2-1, with no clear D. Per germline, CDR1 LNHNV and CDR2 YYDKDF (reference sequence). The CDR3 is 16 amino acids. V lost 0 bases, J lost 3 bases, and 12 bases lay in between. CDR3 DNA sequence: TGTGCCACCAGCAGAGATCGGGCTAGTAACTACAATGAGCAGTTCTTC. Its translation: CATSRDRASNYNEQFF.

The rearrangement joins TRBV27 to TRBJ2-7, with D possibly being TRBD2 (6 bases). Germline V lookup: CDR1 MNHEY, CDR2 SMNVEV (reference sequence). Trimming shortened V by 6 bases and J by 3 bases, and 9 bases separated the two germline ends. CDR3 length: 12 amino acids. The CDR3 loop reads CASRGLFYEQYF. CDR3 nucleotides: TGTGCCAGCAGGGGACTGTTCTACGAGCAGTACTTC.

The gene calls are TRBV4-1 and TRBJ2-7; a weak D match, TRBD1 (5 bases). Germline V gene lookup returns CDR1 MGHRA and CDR2 YSYEKL. Deletions cut 0 bases from V and 0 bases from J, with 12 bases between. This CDR3 region has 16 residues. CDR3 sequence reads: CASSQEGVWGSYEQYF. As DNA, the CDR3 is TGCGCCAGCAGCCAAGAAGGGGTTTGGGGCTCCTACGAGCAGTACTTC.

In this sample, this clone turned up once. This chain connects TRBV19 to TRBJ1-5; TRBD1 might be the D (5 bases). From germline, CDR1 is LNHDA and CDR2 SQIVND (reference sequence). The CDR3 runs to 14 residues. V was clipped by 6 bases and J by 1 base, with 10 bases between them. The CDR3 DNA is TGTGCCAGTAGCTCTCGGGGGAGCAATCAGCCCCAGCATTTT. Its translation: CASSSRGSNQPQHF.

This chain links TRBV5-1 with TRBJ2-2, with D possibly TRBD2 on 5 matching bases. The CDR3 length is 17 residues. The V end lost 4 bases, the J end lost 4 bases, and 20 bases lay between the germline ends. Per the germline V gene, CDR1 is SGHRS and CDR2 is YFSETQ. DNA of the CDR3: TGCGCCAGCAGCGAGGACTCCCCTTCCTCCGCCACCGGGGAGCTGTTTTTT. It yields the protein CASSEDSPSSATGELFF.